The TCR beta chain under discussion was sequenced for a study of blood T cell repertoires in COVID-19. CDR1 is MDHEN, CDR2 SYDVKM, per germline. The CDR3 length is 16 residues. J lost 3 bases, V lost 1 base, and 6 bases had no gene match. TCRdb's copy holds only in-frame clones and misses some; the assay was immunoSEQ multiplex PCR. The sample includes 250,000 to 350,000 clones, about nine tenths of them seen just once. The TCR sequence derives from a woman aged 60-75 years with acute or convalescent COVID-19. J is TRBJ1-1 and V is TRBV28, with 9 bases lining up with TRBD1. The sample taken for sequencing was peripheral blood. The DNA of the CDR3 is TGTGCCAGCAGTTTATCCACAGGGGGCAGGGACACTGAAGCTTTCTTT. It specifies CASSLSTGGRDTEAFF.